One and the same sample provided the 20 T cell receptor beta chains below, sequenced in a study of T-cell memory formation after mild COVID-19 (dated by TCRdb to the early 2020s). Library preparation was by 5' RACE. Sequencer: Illumina NovaSeq 6000. The raw public data were reprocessed by TCRdb itself: fastp quality trimming at Q25, MiXCR clonotype calling, in-frame beta chains only. Rows are combined by CDR3 protein, so each entry shows the most common genes and DNA. This sample comprises about 40,000 distinct CDR3 sequences, roughly 10% of them detected only once. The top ten constitute over 25% of the sample. The source material was PBMCs or a T cell subset sorted from them (not recorded which). These receptors were taken from a man aged 18-30 years who had mild COVID-19 (a few samples of this study predate the infection). The sample titles of this study are shuffled in the database, so cell type and time point are left out; the donor was told from shared clones.

This clonotype has a count of ten or more. The chain is built from TRBV30 and TRBJ2-3; D uncertain. V lost 5 bases, J lost 6 bases, and 9 bases lay in between. Germline V CDR1 and CDR2: GTSNPN, SVGIG (reference sequence). The CDR3 totals 11 residues. The CDR3 DNA is TGTGCCTGGGGACGAAGGGATACGCAGTATTTT. The encoded protein is CAWGRRDTQYF.

This clonotype came up many times. The V and J genes are TRBV1 and TRBJ2-5. TRBV1 constitutes a pseudogene. CDR3 length: 15 residues. CDR3: CTSSQDYQVEETQYF. Written as DNA, the CDR3 is TGCACCAGCAGCCAAGATTATCAGGTAGAAGAGACCCAGTACTTC.

This clonotype was seen a few times. The genes are TRBV7-8 and TRBJ1-5; D is ambiguous. This CDR3 has 13 residues. The germline gives CDR1 SGHVS, CDR2 FQNEAQ. Trimming took off 6 bases at V and 6 bases at J, with 12 bases between the two ends. The CDR3 reads CASSFSDGQPQHF. For the CDR3, the DNA is TGTGCCAGCAGTTTTTCGGACGGTCAGCCCCAGCATTTT.

A word on this clonotype: Compared with germline, one end of the junction differs, possibly owing to a read error. This CDR3 reads CSAGDPSGGAGEQFF. CDR3 DNA sequence: TGCAGTGCTGGAGATCCCAGCGGGGGGGCGGGTGAGCAGTTCTTC. This rearrangement joins TRBV20-1 to TRBJ2-1; 10 bases are a match to TRBD2. This CDR3 is built from 15 residues. Germline-derived CDR1 and CDR2 are DFQATT and SNEGSKA (reference sequence).

This clonotype was recorded many times. For the CDR3, the DNA is TGTGCCAGCAAGGGGGGGGCTAGCGGCACAGATACGCAGTATTTT. Its translation: CASKGGASGTDTQYF. This chain uses TRBV9 with TRBJ2-3, with D possibly TRBD2 on 7 matching bases. Between the trimmed V and J ends, which lost 6 bases and 1 base, there was a span of 15 bases. Germline CDR1 reads SGDLS; CDR2 reads YYNGEE. The CDR3 has 15 residues.

This clonotype was observed at least ten times. The chain couples TRBV6-1 to TRBJ2-7; TRBD1 matches 10 bases. Per germline, CDR1 MNHNS and CDR2 SASEGT. The CDR3 is 14 residues long. V was clipped by 10 bases and J by 4 bases; unmatched bases: 10. Written as DNA, the CDR3 is TGTGCCATCGACCGGGACAGGGGTTTATACGAGCAGTACTTC. Protein: CAIDRDRGLYEQYF.

This clonotype was seen repeatedly, ten times or more. The gene calls are TRBV5-1 and TRBJ1-1; TRBD1 matches 7 bases. CDR1 is SGHRS, CDR2 YFSETQ, per germline. The CDR3 length is 15 residues. V lost 0 bases, J lost 4 bases, and 6 bases stayed unmatched. This CDR3 reads CASSLGAPGGTEAFF. Written as DNA, the CDR3 is TGCGCCAGCAGCTTGGGCGCCCCAGGGGGCACTGAAGCTTTCTTT.

This clonotype was observed at least ten times. The V and J genes are TRBV20-1 and TRBJ1-2; D is possibly TRBD1 (6 bases). Germline V gene data show CDR1 as DFQATT and CDR2 as SNEGSKA (reference sequence). The V gene lost 5 bases and the J gene lost 5 bases, with 18 bases spanning the gap. The CDR3 length is 14 residues. This CDR3 reads CSAPPGAGPYGYTF. The CDR3 DNA is TGCAGTGCTCCCCCAGGGGCCGGTCCATATGGCTACACCTTC.

This clonotype was found many times. The chain employs TRBV20-1 and TRBJ1-4; weak D call: TRBD1 (6 bases). This CDR3 is 19 amino acids long. Trimming took off 0 bases at V and 0 bases at J, with 20 bases between the two ends. Looked up from germline, CDR1 is DFQATT and CDR2 is SNEGSKA (reference sequence). The CDR3 spells CSARDLGIDKGATNEKLFF. CDR3 nucleotides: TGCAGTGCTAGAGATCTTGGTATAGACAAGGGGGCAACTAATGAAAAACTGTTTTTT.

This clonotype was found many times. The chain is built from TRBV27 and TRBJ2-5, with 12 bases fitting TRBD2. Germline CDR1 is MNHEY and CDR2 is SMNVEV (reference sequence). V was clipped by 11 bases and J by 4 bases; unmatched bases: 14. This CDR3 is built from 16 residues. The CDR3 spells CARSSGGAGLLETQYF. CDR3 sequence (DNA): TGTGCCCGCTCTAGCGGGGGGGCCGGTTTGTTAGAGACCCAGTACTTC.

This clonotype occurred many times. The DNA of the CDR3 is TGTGCCAGCAACGACAGGGGGCTGTCCTACAATGAGCAGTTCTTC. Residues: CASNDRGLSYNEQFF. The rearrangement links TRBV5-4 to TRBJ2-1; 10 bases align to TRBD1. This CDR3 comprises 15 residues. The germline V gene has CDR1 SGHNT and CDR2 YYREEE (reference sequence). The V gene end was trimmed by 6 bases and the J gene end by 1 base; junction bases not matched to a gene: 4. Full variable domain (outside the CDR3, taken from reference TRBV5-4 and TRBJ2-1): ETGVTQSPTHLIKTRGQQVTLRCSSQSGHNTVSWYQQALGQGPQFIFQYYREEENGRGNFPPRFSGLQFPNYSSELNVNALELDDSALYLCASNDRGLSYNEQFFGPGTRLTVL.

The chain links TRBV20-1 to TRBJ2-3, with 11 nucleotides matching TRBD2. Per the germline V gene, CDR1 is DFQATT and CDR2 is SNEGSKA (reference sequence). V dropped 4 bases and J dropped 0; count of bases not matched to a gene: 6. The CDR3 is 16 amino acids. CDR3 loop: CSATGGTSGSTDTQYF. The CDR3 DNA reads TGCAGTGCTACGGGCGGGACTAGCGGAAGCACAGATACGCAGTATTTT.

This clonotype showed up many times. J is TRBJ1-2 and V is TRBV5-1; D not certain. There are 13 residues in the CDR3. Trimming took 4 bases from V and 8 from J, leaving 15 bases between them. From germline, CDR1 is SGHRS and CDR2 YFSETQ. The CDR3 DNA is TGCGCCAGCAGCAAATTACAACTAGGCGGCTACACCTTC. Translated, it gives CASSKLQLGGYTF. Complete variable domain (other parts from reference TRBV5-1 and TRBJ1-2): KAGVTQTPRYLIKTRGQQVTLSCSPISGHRSVSWYQQTPGQGLQFLFEYFSETQRNKGNFPGRFSGRQFSNSRSEMNVSTLELGDSALYLCASSKLQLGGYTFGSGTRLTVV.

J is TRBJ1-4 and V is TRBV29-1; no definite D call. The CDR3 covers 12 residues. CDR1 and CDR2 from the germline V gene are SQVTM and ANQGSEA. V was pared by 4 bases and J by 6 bases, with 9 bases between. The CDR3 region has the DNA TGCAGCGTTGGGGCTGATCATGAAAAACTGTTTTTT. Its translation: CSVGADHEKLFF.

This clonotype was seen at least ten times. This chain links TRBV7-2 with TRBJ1-1; 8 bases map to TRBD1. Trimming took 5 bases from V and 10 from J; bases not matched to a gene: 12. The CDR3 contains 14 residues. Germline assignment: CDR1 SGHTA and CDR2 FQGNSA. Here the CDR3 DNA reads TGTGCCAGCAGCCTCGACAGGGGAGAAATGAGAGCTTTCTTT. This codes for CASSLDRGEMRAFF.

This clonotype was seen at least ten times. The rearrangement uses TRBV6-2 or TRBV6-3 and TRBJ1-2; D not certain. V gave up 2 bases and J gave up 4 bases, with 8 bases separating them. CDR1 and CDR2 from the germline V gene are MNHEY and SVGEGT. The CDR3 contains 13 residues. Written as DNA, the CDR3 is TGTGCCAGCAGTTACACCGGACCCTATGGCTACACCTTC. Protein: CASSYTGPYGYTF.

This chain connects TRBV7-8 to TRBJ2-5; D is unclear. Germline values: CDR1 SGHVS, CDR2 FQNEAQ. V lost 2 bases and J lost 2, with 12 bases in between. CDR3 length: 15 residues. This CDR3 is CASSLPPRSQETQYF. The CDR3 DNA follows: TGTGCCAGCAGCTTACCCCCGAGGTCACAAGAGACCCAGTACTTC.

Many counts were recorded for this clonotype. The CDR3 coding sequence is TGTGCCAGCAGCTTAGCGCGAGTGATTGGTGGAGCTTTCTTT. Protein product: CASSLARVIGGAFF. The gene calls are TRBV7-9 and TRBJ1-1, with D uncertain. The V gene's germline CDR1 is SEHNR and CDR2 FQNEAQ (reference sequence). The ends were cut back, 0 bases at V and 10 bases at J, with 15 bases in the middle. The CDR3 consists of 14 residues. Full variable domain (remainder filled in from reference TRBV7-9 and TRBJ1-1): DTGVSQNPRHKITKRGQNVTFRCDPISEHNRLYWYRQTLGQGPEFLTYFQNEAQLEKSRLLSDRFSAERPKGSFSTLEIQRTEQGDSAMYLCASSLARVIGGAFFGQGTRLTVV.

This clonotype has a count of ten or more. The J gene is TRBJ2-5, the V gene TRBV11-2; TRBD2 matches at 9 bases. Germline CDR1 SGHAT, CDR2 FQNNGV. The CDR3 runs 16 residues. J lost 2 bases, V lost 2 bases, and 6 bases had no gene match. CDR3 protein: CASSLRSGGLQETQYF. CDR3 bases: TGTGCCAGCAGCTTACGGAGCGGGGGGTTACAAGAGACCCAGTACTTC.

The rearrangement joins TRBV11-2 to TRBJ2-6; the D gene is possibly TRBD1 (5 bases). Trimming took off 2 bases at V and 4 bases at J, with 9 bases between the two ends. Germline lookup yields CDR1 SGHAT and CDR2 FQNNGV. CDR3 length: 15 amino acids. DNA for the CDR3: TGTGCCAGCAGCTTATCTGGGGCAGGGGCCAACGTCCTGACTTTC. Its protein product is CASSLSGAGANVLTF.